This is a list of T cell receptor beta chains from one sample in a study of blood T cell repertoires in COVID-19. Clones were read by immunoSEQ multiplex PCR, and TCRdb kept only the in-frame ones, dropping some. The sample lists over 350,000 clones, 91% occurring once. The material sequenced was PBMCs or T cells enriched from blood (not recorded which). These receptors all stem from a woman aged 35 to 49 who had been exposed to COVID-19. CDR3s include the opening cysteine and the closing phenylalanine or tryptophan. A D gene is named only where the DNA matches it firmly. Clone size is shown for a subset of rows, as once, few, many or a class of expanded clone.

d_call | j_call | clone_size | v_call | cdr3_nt | cdr3_aa
NA | TRBJ1-1 | NA | TRBV6-4 | TGTGCCAGCAGGCCCGAACAGGGTTTGAACACTGAAGCTTTCTTT | CASRPEQGLNTEAFF
TRBD1 | TRBJ1-5 | NA | TRBV4-1 | TGCGCCAGCAGCCAAGATTCGACAGGGTCCAATCAGCCCCAGCATTTT | CASSQDSTGSNQPQHF
NA | TRBJ2-2 | NA | TRBV24-1 | TGTGCCACCCAAACCCAGAACAAGAACACCGGGGAGCTGTTTTTT | CATQTQNKNTGELFF
NA | TRBJ1-4 | NA | TRBV7-9 | TGTGCCAGCAGCCCCGTCGAAAAACTGTTTTTT | CASSPVEKLFF
TRBD1 | TRBJ1-2 | NA | TRBV11-2 | TGTGCCAGCAGTTGGGACAGGGGGGATGGCTACACCTTC | CASSWDRGDGYTF
NA | TRBJ1-4 | NA | TRBV24-1 | TGTGCCACCAGTGATGGGCAGGGGCACGAAAAACTGTTTTTT | CATSDGQGHEKLFF
NA | TRBJ2-1 | NA | TRBV10-2 | TGCGCCAGCGTCATGGGGACTTTCTCCTACAATGAGCAGTTCTTC | CASVMGTFSYNEQFF
NA | TRBJ1-5 | once | TRBV25-1 | TGTGCCAGCAGTGAACGGCAGCCCCAGCATTTT | CASSERQPQHF
TRBD2 | TRBJ2-2 | NA | TRBV4-2 | TGTGCCACCCGACTAGCTGGGGAGCTGTTTTTT | CATRLAGELFF
NA | TRBJ1-4 | NA | TRBV5-1 | TGCGCCAGCAGCTTCGAGTATGTACAGGATTTCGCAACTAATGAAAAACTGTTTTTT | CASSFEYVQDFATNEKLFF
NA | TRBJ1-2 | once | TRBV12-3/TRBV12-4 | TGTGCCAGTCGGCCCGGGGGGCGAAGGAGCTACACCTTC | CASRPGGRRSYTF
TRBD1 | TRBJ1-5 | NA | TRBV6-5 | TGTGCCAGCACCCCTTCCGGGACAGGGGACCAGCCCCAGCATTTT | CASTPSGTGDQPQHF
TRBD2 | TRBJ2-1 | NA | TRBV7-3 | TGTGCCAGCAGCTTAACAGGGCTAGCGGGGAATGAGCAGTTCTTC | CASSLTGLAGNEQFF
NA | TRBJ1-1 | NA | TRBV19 | TGTGCCAGTAGGGGGGATCAGGGGCGGGAGAGAACTGAAGCTTTCTTT | CASRGDQGRERTEAFF
NA | TRBJ1-4 | NA | TRBV5-1 | TGCGCCAGCAGCTTGACAGGGAGGGTAACTAATGAAAAACTGTTTTTT | CASSLTGRVTNEKLFF
TRBD1 | TRBJ1-5 | NA | TRBV6-5 | TGTGCCAGCAGAAACAGGGGCGGCAATCAGCCCCAGCATTTT | CASRNRGGNQPQHF
NA | TRBJ1-2 | NA | TRBV4-2 | TGTGCCAGCAGCCAAACTACCATGATAGCAGAAAGAACTAACTATGGCTACACCTTC | CASSQTTMIAERTNYGYTF
NA | TRBJ2-3 | NA | TRBV7-2 | TGTGCCAGCAGCTTAGAAACTAGGAGCGCAGATACGCAGTATTTT | CASSLETRSADTQYF
NA | TRBJ2-7 | NA | TRBV7-2 | TGTGCCAGCAGCTTAGAGATGCTAGCATGGTACGAGCAGTACTTC | CASSLEMLAWYEQYF
NA | TRBJ1-1 | NA | TRBV21-1 | TGTGCCAGCAGCCAGACAGGGGGACACACTGAAGCTTTCTTT | CASSQTGGHTEAFF
NA | TRBJ1-2 | NA | TRBV5-4 | TGTGCCAGCAGCCCTATACATCAGGGCTCGGGCTACACCTTC | CASSPIHQGSGYTF
TRBD2 | TRBJ2-7 | NA | TRBV12-3/TRBV12-4 | TGTGCCAGCAGTCCTAGCGGGGACTACGAGCAGTACTTC | CASSPSGDYEQYF
TRBD2 | TRBJ2-2 | NA | TRBV10-2 | TGCGCCAGCATCGCACTAGCGGGACTTAACACCGGGGAGCTGTTTTTT | CASIALAGLNTGELFF
NA | TRBJ1-1 | NA | TRBV19 | TGTGCCAGTAGCTTGGAGGGCCCGGGAAGCACTGAAGCTTTCTTT | CASSLEGPGSTEAFF
NA | TRBJ1-1 | NA | TRBV6-2/TRBV6-3 | TGTGCCAGCAGCAACGCAGGGGTTGGGACTGAAGCTTTCTTT | CASSNAGVGTEAFF
TRBD1 | TRBJ1-1 | NA | TRBV7-9 | TGTGCCAGCAGCCTACAGGGGGGTGAAAGGGAGGCTTTCTTT | CASSLQGGEREAFF
TRBD2 | TRBJ2-5 | NA | TRBV2 | TGTGCCAGCAAAATAGCGGGGGCTCAAGAGACCCAGTACTTC | CASKIAGAQETQYF
TRBD2 | TRBJ2-1 | NA | TRBV13 | TGTGCCAGCAGCTTCAGCGGGAGCTGGAATGAGCAGTTCTTC | CASSFSGSWNEQFF
TRBD1 | TRBJ1-2 | NA | TRBV4-3 | TGCGCCAGCAGCCATAACCCGCCGACAGGGGGTGGCTACACCTTC | CASSHNPPTGGGYTF
NA | TRBJ2-5 | NA | TRBV24-1 | TGTGCCACCAGTGGGACAGCTCGGGCGGAGACCCAGTACTTC | CATSGTARAETQYF
NA | TRBJ2-2 | NA | TRBV30 | TGTGCCTGGAGTCCACCCGGGACTTTGAACACCGGGGAGCTGTTTTTT | CAWSPPGTLNTGELFF
NA | TRBJ2-3 | NA | TRBV10-1 | TGCGCCAGCAGCAAGGAGGGGGCAGGAGATACGCAGTATTTT | CASSKEGAGDTQYF
NA | TRBJ2-7 | NA | TRBV7-2 | TGTGCCAGCAGCTTAGGGCAGGCCTCCTACGAGCAGTACTTC | CASSLGQASYEQYF
NA | TRBJ1-4 | NA | TRBV30 | TGTGCCTGGAGTGCCGGTGGGCTAACTAATGAAAAACTGTTTTTT | CAWSAGGLTNEKLFF
TRBD2 | TRBJ2-2 | NA | TRBV11-2 | TGTGCCAGCAGAACTAGCGGGGGGGCCGGGGAGCTGTTTTTT | CASRTSGGAGELFF
NA | TRBJ2-6 | NA | TRBV11-3 | TGTGCCAGCAGCTCTCCGGTCGGGGCCAACGTCCTGACTTTC | CASSSPVGANVLTF
NA | TRBJ2-1 | NA | TRBV19 | TGTGCCAGTAATACAGCCACCTCCTACAATGAGCAGTTCTTC | CASNTATSYNEQFF
TRBD1 | TRBJ1-2 | NA | TRBV6-4 | TGTGCCAGCAGGCCCGGGACAGGCCTTTCAAACTATGGCTACACCTTC | CASRPGTGLSNYGYTF
NA | TRBJ1-3 | NA | TRBV30 | TGTGCCTGGAGTCTACGGGGTGGAAACACCATATATTTT | CAWSLRGGNTIYF
NA | TRBJ1-4 | NA | TRBV30 | TGTGCCTGGAGCACAGGGCGCGTTAATGAAAAACTGTTTTTT | CAWSTGRVNEKLFF
TRBD2 | TRBJ2-7 | NA | TRBV30 | TGTGCTTCGGGACTAGCGGGGATCGAGCAGTACTTC | CASGLAGIEQYF
NA | TRBJ1-3 | NA | TRBV19 | TGTGCCAGTCACGCGGGCCAGGGAAACACCATATATTTT | CASHAGQGNTIYF